Detailed here is one TCR beta chain. This clone may be a read error of a much larger clone one base away. This sample was included in a study of Graves' ophthalmopathy and Graves' hyperthyroidism. Trimming cost V 7 bases and J 6 bases; bases outside gene matches: 1. Germline CDR1 and CDR2: SNHLY and FYNNEI. This CDR3 contains 14 residues. The authors amplified TCR beta CDR3 regions from RNA transcripts. The workflow started with a first-round RT-PCR run with HTBI primers and then moved on to a second-round multiplex PCR. Via MiXCR, TCRdb re-called the multiplex PCR reads, giving one row per CDR3 protein. The sample includes just over 600,000 distinct CDR3 sequences, approximately 21% of them seen just once.

The clonotype originates from a young woman with stable Graves' hyperthyroidism. Some clones in this sample may be carry-over from other donors' samples. The chain employs TRBV2 and TRBJ1-6; 12 bases fit TRBD1. Sequenced: peripheral blood. The CDR3 DNA follows: TGTGCCAGCAAGGGACAGGGGGCTAATTCACCCCTCCACTTT. It translates to CASKGQGANSPLHF.